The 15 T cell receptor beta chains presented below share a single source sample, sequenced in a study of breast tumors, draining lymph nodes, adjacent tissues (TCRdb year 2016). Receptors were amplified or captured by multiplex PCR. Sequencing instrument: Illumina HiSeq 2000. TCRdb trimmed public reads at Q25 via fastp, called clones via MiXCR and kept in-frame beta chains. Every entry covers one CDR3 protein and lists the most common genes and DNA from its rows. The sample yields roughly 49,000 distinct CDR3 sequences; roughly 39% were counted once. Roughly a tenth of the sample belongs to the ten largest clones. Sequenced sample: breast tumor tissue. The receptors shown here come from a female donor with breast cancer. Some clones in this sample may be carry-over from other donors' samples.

CDR3 amino acids: CASSLEGTSGRSETQYF. Here the CDR3 DNA reads TGTGCCAGCAGCTTAGAGGGGACTAGCGGGAGATCAGAGACCCAGTACTTC. V is TRBV7-2 and J is TRBJ2-5, with TRBD2 matching over 14 bases. The CDR3 is 17 amino acids. With V trimmed by 1 base and J by 4 bases, 5 bases remained unmatched. CDR1 is SGHTA and CDR2 is FQGNSA in the germline V gene.

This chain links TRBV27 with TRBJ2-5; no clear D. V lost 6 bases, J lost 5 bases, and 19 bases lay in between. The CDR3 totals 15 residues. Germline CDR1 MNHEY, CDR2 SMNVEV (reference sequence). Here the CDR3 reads CASSESGASRETQYF. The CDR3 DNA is TGTGCCAGCAGCGAATCAGGAGCCTCAAGGGAGACCCAGTACTTC.

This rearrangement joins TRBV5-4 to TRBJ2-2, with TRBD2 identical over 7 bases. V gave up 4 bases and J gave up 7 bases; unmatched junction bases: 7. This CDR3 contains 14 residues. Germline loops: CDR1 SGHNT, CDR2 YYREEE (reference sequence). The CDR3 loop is CASSPGLEIGELFF. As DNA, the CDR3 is TGTGCCAGCAGCCCTGGACTAGAGATCGGGGAGCTGTTTTTT.

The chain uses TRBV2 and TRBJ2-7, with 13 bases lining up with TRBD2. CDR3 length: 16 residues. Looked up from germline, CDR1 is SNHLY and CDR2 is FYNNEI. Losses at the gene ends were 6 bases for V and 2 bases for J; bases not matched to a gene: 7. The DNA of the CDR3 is TGTGCCAGCAGATCCCGACTAGCGGGAGGTACCTACGAGCAGTACTTC. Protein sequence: CASRSRLAGGTYEQYF. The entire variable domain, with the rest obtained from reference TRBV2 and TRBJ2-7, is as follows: EPEVTQTPSHQVTQMGQEVILRCVPISNHLYFYWYRQILGQKVEFLVSFYNNEISEKSEIFDDQFSVERPDGSNFTLKIRSTKLEDSAMYFCASRSRLAGGTYEQYFGPGTRLTVT.

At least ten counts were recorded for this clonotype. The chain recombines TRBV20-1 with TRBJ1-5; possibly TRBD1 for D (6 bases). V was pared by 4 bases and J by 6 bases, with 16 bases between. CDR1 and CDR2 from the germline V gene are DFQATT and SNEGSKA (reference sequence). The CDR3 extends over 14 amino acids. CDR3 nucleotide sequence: TGCAGTGCTACCTCCCCCGGGGGGGCTCAGCCCCAGCATTTT. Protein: CSATSPGGAQPQHF.

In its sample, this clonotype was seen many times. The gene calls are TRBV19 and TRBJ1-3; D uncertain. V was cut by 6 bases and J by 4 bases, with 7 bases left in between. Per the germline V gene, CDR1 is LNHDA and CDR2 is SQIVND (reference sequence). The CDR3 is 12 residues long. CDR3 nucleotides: TGTGCCAGTAGCAGTTTCGGAAACACCATATATTTT. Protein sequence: CASSSFGNTIYF. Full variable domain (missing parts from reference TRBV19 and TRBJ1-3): DGGITQSPKYLFRKEGQNVTLSCEQNLNHDAMYWYRQDPGQGLRLIYYSQIVNDFQKGDIAEGYSVSREKKESFPLTVTSAQKNPTAFYLCASSSFGNTIYFGEGSWLTVV.

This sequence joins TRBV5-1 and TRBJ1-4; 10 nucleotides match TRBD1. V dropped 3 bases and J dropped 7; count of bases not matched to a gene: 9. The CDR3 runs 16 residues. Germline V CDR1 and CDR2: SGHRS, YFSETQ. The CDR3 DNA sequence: TGCGCCAGCAGCTCTGCGGGGGGACAGGGGTCTGAAAAACTGTTTTTT. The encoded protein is CASSSAGGQGSEKLFF.

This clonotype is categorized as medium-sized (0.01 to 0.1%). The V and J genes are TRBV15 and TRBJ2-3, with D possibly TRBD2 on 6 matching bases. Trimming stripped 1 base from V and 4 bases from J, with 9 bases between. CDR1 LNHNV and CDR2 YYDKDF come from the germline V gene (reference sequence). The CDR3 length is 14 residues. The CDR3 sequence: CATSRGLDSDTQYF. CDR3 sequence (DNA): TGTGCCACCAGCAGAGGACTAGATTCAGATACGCAGTATTTT.

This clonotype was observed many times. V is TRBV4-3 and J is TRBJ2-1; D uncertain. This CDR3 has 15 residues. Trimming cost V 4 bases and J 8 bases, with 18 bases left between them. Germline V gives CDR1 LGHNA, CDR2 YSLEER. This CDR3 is CASSLSLGPDYEQFF. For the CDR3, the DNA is TGCGCCAGCAGCCTATCTCTCGGGCCGGATTATGAGCAGTTCTTC.

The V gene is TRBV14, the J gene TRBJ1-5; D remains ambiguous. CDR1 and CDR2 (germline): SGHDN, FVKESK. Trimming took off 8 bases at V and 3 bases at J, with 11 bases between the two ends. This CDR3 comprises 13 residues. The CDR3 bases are TGTGCCAGCTGTCCCGGTCCCAATCAGCCCCAGCATTTT. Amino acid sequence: CASCPGPNQPQHF.

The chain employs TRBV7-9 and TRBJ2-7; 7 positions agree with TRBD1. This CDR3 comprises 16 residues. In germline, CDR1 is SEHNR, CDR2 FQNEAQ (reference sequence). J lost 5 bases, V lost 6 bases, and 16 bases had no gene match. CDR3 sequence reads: CASRPDVPGQFNEQYF. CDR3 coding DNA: TGTGCCAGCAGGCCAGACGTCCCGGGACAGTTCAACGAGCAGTACTTC.

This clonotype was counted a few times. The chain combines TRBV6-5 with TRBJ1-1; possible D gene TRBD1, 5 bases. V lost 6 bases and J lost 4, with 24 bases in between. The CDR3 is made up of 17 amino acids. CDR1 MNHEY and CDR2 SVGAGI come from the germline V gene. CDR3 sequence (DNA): TGTGCCAGCAGGGACTTAGGGAGACTGGGGGGGGGCACTGAAGCTTTCTTT. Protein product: CASRDLGRLGGGTEAFF.

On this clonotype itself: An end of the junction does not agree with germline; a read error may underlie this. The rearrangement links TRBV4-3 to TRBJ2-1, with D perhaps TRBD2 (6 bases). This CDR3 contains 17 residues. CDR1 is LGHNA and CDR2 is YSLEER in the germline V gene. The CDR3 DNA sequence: TGCGCCAGCAGCCAAGGGATGCTAGCGCCCTCCTACAATGAGCAGTCCTTC. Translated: CASSQGMLAPSYNEQSF.

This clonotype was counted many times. In DNA, the CDR3 is TGTGCCAGCTCACCACCCTCACCGAGGAGCTCCTACGAGCAGTACTTC. Protein: CASSPPSPRSSYEQYF. V is TRBV18 and J is TRBJ2-7, with D hard to call. The CDR3 runs 16 residues. From germline, CDR1 is KGHSH and CDR2 LQKENI. V was cut by 0 bases and J by 0 bases, with 12 bases left in between. Full variable domain (missing parts from reference TRBV18 and TRBJ2-7): NAGVMQNPRHLVRRRGQEARLRCSPMKGHSHVYWYRQLPEEGLKFMVYLQKENIIDESGMPKERFSAEFPKEGPSILRIQQVVRGDSAAYFCASSPPSPRSSYEQYFGPGTRLTVT.

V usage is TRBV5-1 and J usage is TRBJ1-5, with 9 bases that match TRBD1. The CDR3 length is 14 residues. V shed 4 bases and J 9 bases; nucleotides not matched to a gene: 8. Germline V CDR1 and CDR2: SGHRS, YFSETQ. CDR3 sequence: CASSLSGGQGPQHF. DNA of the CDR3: TGCGCCAGCAGCCTATCGGGGGGACAGGGGCCCCAGCATTTT.